These 25 T cell receptor beta chains came from one sample sequenced in a study of blood T cell repertoires in COVID-19. Clones were sequenced by immunoSEQ multiplex PCR, and TCRdb holds only the in-frame ones, with some missing. Of about 140,000 clones detected, around 87% appear once; the ten largest clones hold 4% to 4.5%. What was sequenced was peripheral blood. These TCRs come from a woman aged 40 to 50 with acute or convalescent COVID-19.

V and J are TRBV18 and TRBJ2-2; weak D call: TRBD1 (6 bases). Trimming took off 6 bases at V and 0 bases at J, with 8 bases between the two ends. Germline values: CDR1 KGHSH, CDR2 LQKENI. CDR3 length: 14 residues. The CDR3 region is CASSGQTNTGELFF. CDR3 coding DNA: TGTGCCAGCTCCGGACAGACGAACACCGGGGAGCTGTTTTTT.

V is TRBV28 and J is TRBJ1-2; perhaps TRBD1 as D (5 bases). The CDR3 covers 13 residues. The V and J ends lost 2 bases and 6 bases respectively, with 10 bases between them. Germline CDR1 is MDHEN and CDR2 is SYDVKM. CDR3 bases: TGTGCCAGCAGTTTAGTCCAGGGAAATGGCTACACCTTC. Amino acid sequence: CASSLVQGNGYTF.

This CDR3 is CAWSDQNNQPQHF. The DNA of the CDR3 is TGTGCCTGGAGTGATCAGAACAATCAGCCCCAGCATTTT. The chain combines TRBV30 with TRBJ1-5, with D unresolved. The V and J ends lost 1 base and 3 bases respectively, with 7 bases between them. This CDR3 comprises 13 residues. CDR1 is GTSNPN and CDR2 is SVGIG in the germline V gene (reference sequence).

This clone was counted a few times. The chain is built from TRBV5-1 and TRBJ2-2; 15 nucleotides line up with TRBD2. Germline assignment: CDR1 SGHRS and CDR2 YFSETQ. V was pared by 0 bases and J by 0 bases, with 12 bases of the junction left unmatched. The length of the CDR3 is 22 residues. CDR3 bases: TGCGCCAGCAGCTTGGCCGGGGACCCGGGACTAGCGGGGGGAGCGAACACCGGGGAGCTGTTTTTT. Protein product: CASSLAGDPGLAGGANTGELFF.

This rearrangement joins TRBV5-1 to TRBJ2-5; TRBD2 matches at 12 bases. This CDR3 comprises 15 residues. CDR1 is SGHRS, CDR2 YFSETQ, per germline. After removal of 3 bases from V and 4 bases from J, the junction contained 4 bases not matched to a gene. Written as DNA, the CDR3 is TGCGCCAGCAGCTCACTAGCGGGGGGCCGAGAGACCCAGTACTTC. Residues: CASSSLAGGRETQYF.

The gene calls are TRBV19 and TRBJ2-3; TRBD1 matches at 10 bases. The V gene's germline CDR1 is LNHDA and CDR2 SQIVND (reference sequence). CDR3 length: 16 amino acids. V dropped 4 bases and J dropped 6; count of bases not matched to a gene: 10. The CDR3 nucleotides read TGTGCCAGTAGTACCGGGGACAGGGGAGGGTTGGATACGCAGTATTTT. Protein: CASSTGDRGGLDTQYF. Looking up the rest from reference TRBV19 and TRBJ2-3 gives the full variable domain: DGGITQSPKYLFRKEGQNVTLSCEQNLNHDAMYWYRQDPGQGLRLIYYSQIVNDFQKGDIAEGYSVSREKKESFPLTVTSAQKNPTAFYLCASSTGDRGGLDTQYFGPGTRLTVL.

The rearrangement links TRBV7-3 to TRBJ2-1, with 9 bases fitting TRBD1. CDR3 length: 15 residues. V dropped 4 bases and J dropped 4; count of bases not matched to a gene: 5. Germline values: CDR1 SGHTA, CDR2 FQGTGA. This CDR3 is CASSSGQGGYNEQFF. The CDR3 coding sequence is TGTGCCAGCAGCTCGGGACAGGGAGGGTACAATGAGCAGTTCTTC.

The CDR3 loop is CASRSNEKLFF. The CDR3 bases are TGTGCCAGCAGATCGAATGAAAAACTGTTTTTT. The chain combines TRBV12-3 or TRBV12-4 with TRBJ1-4; no firm D call. V lost 6 bases and J 5 bases, leaving 4 bases between the germline ends. The length of the CDR3 is 11 residues.

This chain links TRBV27 with TRBJ2-7; a weak D match, TRBD1 (6 bases). Trimming pared 1 base from V and 1 base from J, leaving 11 bases between. The CDR3 contains 15 residues. Germline CDR1 and CDR2: MNHEY and SMNVEV (reference sequence). CDR3 loop: CASSLYRVGSYEQYF. CDR3 DNA: TGTGCCAGCAGTTTATACAGGGTGGGGTCCTACGAGCAGTACTTC.

This chain connects TRBV23-1 to TRBJ2-1; 10 bases match TRBD2. TRBV23-1 is known as an ORF, though its function is uncertain. Losses at the gene ends were 0 bases for V and 5 bases for J; bases not matched to a gene: 7. The CDR3 runs 17 residues. CDR3 protein: CASSQSVLAGVNNEQFF. DNA of the CDR3: TGCGCCAGCAGTCAATCGGTCCTAGCGGGAGTAAACAATGAGCAGTTCTTC.

The J gene is TRBJ1-1, the V gene TRBV3-1 (or the pseudogene TRBV3-2), with D unclear. Germline assignment: CDR1 LGHDT and CDR2 YNNKEL (reference sequence). The CDR3 loop spans 13 amino acids. The V end lost 0 bases, the J end lost 8 bases, and 10 bases lay between the germline ends. The CDR3 is CASSQDTGREAFF. In DNA, the CDR3 is TGTGCCAGCAGCCAAGACACGGGGAGAGAAGCTTTCTTT.

The chain combines TRBV30 with TRBJ1-3; 7 bases map to TRBD1. Germline-derived CDR1 and CDR2 are GTSNPN and SVGIG (reference sequence). The CDR3 spans 16 residues. The V segment lost 2 bases and the J segment 0 bases; nucleotides outside the gene matches: 7. CDR3 sequence reads: CAWSRARDSSGNTIYF. Written as DNA, the CDR3 is TGTGCCTGGAGTCGGGCCCGGGACAGCTCTGGAAACACCATATATTTT.

The V call is TRBV5-4, the J call TRBJ2-3, with D possibly matching TRBD2 (5 bases). There are 16 residues in the CDR3. Germline-derived CDR1 and CDR2 are SGHNT and YYREEE (reference sequence). The V end lost 4 bases, the J end lost 5 bases, and 20 bases lay between the germline ends. The CDR3, as DNA: TGTGCCAGCAGCCCGGGCCCGCTAGCCGGCAAAGATACGCAGTATTTT. The encoded protein is CASSPGPLAGKDTQYF.

This chain connects TRBV24-1 to TRBJ2-5; the D gene is possibly TRBD1 (6 bases). Germline loops: CDR1 KGHDR, CDR2 SFDVKD. Between the trimmed V and J ends, which lost 3 bases and 4 bases, there was a span of 14 bases. This CDR3 comprises 15 residues. This CDR3 reads CATSDSLARGETQYF. Here the CDR3 DNA reads TGTGCCACCAGTGATAGCCTAGCCAGGGGAGAGACCCAGTACTTC.

V and J are TRBV18 and TRBJ2-5, with TRBD1 matching over 10 bases. J was trimmed by 2 bases and V by 3 bases; bases with no gene match: 3. Germline V gene sequence: CDR1 KGHSH, CDR2 LQKENI. This CDR3 region has 15 residues. CDR3 bases: TGTGCCAGCTCACCCGGGACAGGGGTACAAGAGACCCAGTACTTC. This encodes CASSPGTGVQETQYF. Together with reference TRBV18 and TRBJ2-5, the CDR3 gives the full variable domain: NAGVMQNPRHLVRRRGQEARLRCSPMKGHSHVYWYRQLPEEGLKFMVYLQKENIIDESGMPKERFSAEFPKEGPSILRIQQVVRGDSAAYFCASSPGTGVQETQYFGPGTRLLVL.

The chain recombines TRBV7-2 with TRBJ2-4; D is unclear. The length of the CDR3 is 13 residues. Looked up from germline, CDR1 is SGHTA and CDR2 is FQGNSA. Trimming cost V 2 bases and J 7 bases, with 9 bases left between them. The CDR3 protein is CASSLPPRNIQYF. The CDR3 nucleotides are TGTGCCAGCAGCTTACCCCCCCGGAACATTCAGTACTTC.

The V gene is TRBV7-9, the J gene TRBJ2-7; no firm D call. The CDR3 is made up of 11 amino acids. CDR1 is SEHNR, CDR2 FQNEAQ, per germline (reference sequence). Trimming cost V 6 bases and J 0 bases, with 3 bases left between them. The CDR3 sequence is CASSNSYEQYF. In DNA form, the CDR3 reads TGTGCCAGCAGTAACTCCTACGAGCAGTACTTC.

V is TRBV19 and J is TRBJ1-1; D not certain. V dropped 7 bases and J dropped 4 bases, with 10 bases sitting between them. From germline, CDR1 is LNHDA and CDR2 SQIVND (reference sequence). The CDR3 sequence is 12 residues long. The CDR3 protein is CASIARGTEAFF. The CDR3 DNA is TGTGCCAGTATCGCACGAGGCACTGAAGCTTTCTTT.

The chain is built from TRBV5-6 and TRBJ2-7, with 8 bases aligning to TRBD2. The germline V gene encodes CDR1 SGHDT and CDR2 YYEEEE. The CDR3 runs to 15 residues. J gave up 1 base and V 4 bases, and 7 bases lay outside the gene matches. CDR3 sequence: CASSPPAGGSYEQYF. In DNA form, the CDR3 reads TGTGCCAGCAGCCCTCCGGCGGGGGGTTCCTACGAGCAGTACTTC.

This sequence joins TRBV5-1 and TRBJ2-4; perhaps TRBD2 as D (7 bases). The V gene's germline CDR1 is SGHRS and CDR2 YFSETQ. The CDR3 runs to 17 residues. Trimming stripped 4 bases from V and 6 bases from J, with 23 bases between. As DNA, the CDR3 is TGCGCCAGCAGCCAGGTGTTGGCGGGGGCGCGGGGAAACATTCAGTACTTC. Its translation: CASSQVLAGARGNIQYF.

The chain carries TRBV7-8 and TRBJ1-1, with a tentative D call TRBD1 (6 bases). V lost 5 bases to trimming and J lost 1 base, with 20 bases between them. The CDR3 consists of 17 residues. The germline gives CDR1 SGHVS, CDR2 FQNEAQ. The CDR3 region is CASSPRYGGRKNTEAFF. CDR3 sequence (DNA): TGTGCCAGCAGCCCTCGTTACGGGGGGCGGAAGAACACTGAAGCTTTCTTT.

The chain couples TRBV27 to TRBJ1-6; 7 bases line up with TRBD1. This CDR3 comprises 15 residues. Germline V gives CDR1 MNHEY, CDR2 SMNVEV (reference sequence). V lost 5 bases to trimming and J lost 4 bases; unmatched junction nucleotides: 5. The CDR3 here is CASSPGTEYNSPLHF. Here the CDR3 DNA reads TGTGCCAGCAGTCCCGGGACAGAGTATAATTCACCCCTCCACTTT.

This clone occurred a few times. The V and J genes are TRBV6-6 and TRBJ2-7; a possible D gene is TRBD1 (6 bases). The CDR3 loop spans 16 amino acids. The V gene's germline CDR1 is MNHNY and CDR2 SVGAGI (reference sequence). Trimming took off 0 bases at V and 6 bases at J, with 18 bases between the two ends. The CDR3 nucleotides read TGTGCCAGCAGTTACTCAGGACAGAAACCGGTGGGCGAGCAGTACTTC. It specifies CASSYSGQKPVGEQYF.

This chain uses TRBV6-2 or TRBV6-3 with TRBJ1-2; D remains ambiguous. The CDR3 runs to 13 residues. Trimming removed 0 bases from V and 7 bases from J, with 9 bases in between. Per germline, CDR1 MNHEY and CDR2 SVGEGT. CDR3 sequence (DNA): TGTGCCAGCAGTTACTCGAGTAGCTCTGGCTACACCTTC. Amino acid sequence: CASSYSSSSGYTF.

This chain uses TRBV19 with TRBJ2-3; D not certain. Trimming stripped 5 bases from V and 2 bases from J, with 8 bases between. The germline gives CDR1 LNHDA, CDR2 SQIVND (reference sequence). This CDR3 has 13 amino acids. For the CDR3, the DNA is TGTGCCAGTAGTCTTCAGATCACAGATACGCAGTATTTT. It specifies CASSLQITDTQYF.